This T cell receptor beta chain came from a study of blood T cell repertoires in COVID-19. On the study more broadly: Collection of acute and convalescent COVID-19 samples took place in the United States, Italy and Spain. From T cells, B-cell-depleted T cells, or PBMCs came the material, which was cDNA or gDNA.

Authors' data handling: By means of reference gene primer amplification, nucleated cell counts were estimated. Clones were read by immunoSEQ multiplex PCR, and TCRdb kept only the in-frame ones, dropping some. V and J calls and clone size are those listed in that table; D and trimming were worked out from the DNA. The data contain nearly 350,000 clones, over 70% of them singletons. V was pared by 1 base and J by 2 bases, with 8 bases between. The CDR3 is made up of 14 amino acids. From germline, CDR1 is SGHNT and CDR2 YENEEA. The chain joins TRBV11-3 to TRBJ1-1; D possibly corresponds to TRBD1 (5 bases). This sequence originates from a young man with active or convalescent COVID-19. Material for sequencing was peripheral blood. In DNA, the CDR3 is TGTGCCAGCAGCTTAGGACAGAGCAACACTGAAGCTTTCTTT. Its translation is CASSLGQSNTEAFF.